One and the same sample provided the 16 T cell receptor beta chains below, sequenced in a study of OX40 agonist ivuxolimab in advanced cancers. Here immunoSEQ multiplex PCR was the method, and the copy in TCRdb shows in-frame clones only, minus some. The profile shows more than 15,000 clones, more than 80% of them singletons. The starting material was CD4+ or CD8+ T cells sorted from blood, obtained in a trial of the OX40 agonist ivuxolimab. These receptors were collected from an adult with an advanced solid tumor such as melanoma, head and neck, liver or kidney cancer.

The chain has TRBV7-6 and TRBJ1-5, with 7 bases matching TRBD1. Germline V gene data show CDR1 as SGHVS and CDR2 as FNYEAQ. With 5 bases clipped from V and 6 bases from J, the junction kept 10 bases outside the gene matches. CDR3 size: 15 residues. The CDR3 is CASSPGTDPSQPQHF. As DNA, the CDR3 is TGTGCCAGCAGCCCCGGGACAGACCCTAGTCAGCCCCAGCATTTT.

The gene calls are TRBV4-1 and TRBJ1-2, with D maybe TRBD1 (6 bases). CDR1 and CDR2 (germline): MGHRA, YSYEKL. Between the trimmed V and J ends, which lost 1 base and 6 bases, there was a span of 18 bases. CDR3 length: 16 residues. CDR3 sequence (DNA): TGCGCCAGCAGCCAAGTTATTGGGGGCCTTCACGATGGCTACACCTTC. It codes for CASSQVIGGLHDGYTF.

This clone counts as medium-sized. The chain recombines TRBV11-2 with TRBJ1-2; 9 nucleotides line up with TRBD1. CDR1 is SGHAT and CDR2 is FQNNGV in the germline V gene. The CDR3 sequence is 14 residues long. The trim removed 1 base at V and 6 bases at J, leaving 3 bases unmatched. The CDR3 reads CASSLGTGVDGYTF. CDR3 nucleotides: TGTGCCAGCAGCTTAGGGACAGGGGTGGATGGCTACACCTTC.

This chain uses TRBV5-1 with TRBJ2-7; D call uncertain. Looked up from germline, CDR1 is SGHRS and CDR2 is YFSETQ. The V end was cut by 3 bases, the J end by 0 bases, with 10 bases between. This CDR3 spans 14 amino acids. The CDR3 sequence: CASSSYTNSYEQYF. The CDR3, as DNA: TGCGCCAGCAGCTCATATACGAACTCCTACGAGCAGTACTTC. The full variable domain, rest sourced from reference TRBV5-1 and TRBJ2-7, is KAGVTQTPRYLIKTRGQQVTLSCSPISGHRSVSWYQQTPGQGLQFLFEYFSETQRNKGNFPGRFSGRQFSNSRSEMNVSTLELGDSALYLCASSSYTNSYEQYFGPGTRLTVT.

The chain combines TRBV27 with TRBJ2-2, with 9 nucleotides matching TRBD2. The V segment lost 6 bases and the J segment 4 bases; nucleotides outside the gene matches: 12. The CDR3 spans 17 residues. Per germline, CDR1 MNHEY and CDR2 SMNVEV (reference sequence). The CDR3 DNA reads TGTGCCAGCAGACCGGGACTAGCAACCCCGCGCACCGGGGAGCTGTTTTTT. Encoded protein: CASRPGLATPRTGELFF.

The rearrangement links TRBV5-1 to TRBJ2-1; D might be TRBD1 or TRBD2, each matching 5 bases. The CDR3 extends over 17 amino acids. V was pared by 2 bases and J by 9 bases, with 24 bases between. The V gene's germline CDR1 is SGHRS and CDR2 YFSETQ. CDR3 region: CASSFAGDRFLGTEQFF. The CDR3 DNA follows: TGCGCCAGCAGCTTCGCTGGGGATAGGTTCTTGGGGACTGAGCAGTTCTTC. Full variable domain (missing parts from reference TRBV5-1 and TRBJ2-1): KAGVTQTPRYLIKTRGQQVTLSCSPISGHRSVSWYQQTPGQGLQFLFEYFSETQRNKGNFPGRFSGRQFSNSRSEMNVSTLELGDSALYLCASSFAGDRFLGTEQFFGPGTRLTVL.

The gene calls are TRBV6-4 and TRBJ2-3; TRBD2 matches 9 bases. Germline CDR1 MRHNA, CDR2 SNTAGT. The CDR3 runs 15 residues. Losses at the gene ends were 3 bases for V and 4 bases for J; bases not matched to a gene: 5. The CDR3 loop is CASSEGGGAADTQYF. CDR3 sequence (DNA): TGTGCCAGCAGTGAGGGCGGGGGGGCCGCAGATACGCAGTATTTT.

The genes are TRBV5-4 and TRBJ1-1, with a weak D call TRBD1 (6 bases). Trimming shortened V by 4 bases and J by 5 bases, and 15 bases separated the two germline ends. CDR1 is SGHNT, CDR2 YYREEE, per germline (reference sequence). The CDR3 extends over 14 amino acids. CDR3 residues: CASSRVGRGTEAFF. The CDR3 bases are TGTGCCAGCAGCAGGGTGGGCAGGGGAACTGAAGCTTTCTTT.

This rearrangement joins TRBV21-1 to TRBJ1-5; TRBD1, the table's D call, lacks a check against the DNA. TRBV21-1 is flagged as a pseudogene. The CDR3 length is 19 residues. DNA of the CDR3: TGTGCCAGCTTGAAACCGGCTCGACAGGGTATCGATAGCAATCAGCCCCAGCATTTT. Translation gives CASLKPARQGIDSNQPQHF.

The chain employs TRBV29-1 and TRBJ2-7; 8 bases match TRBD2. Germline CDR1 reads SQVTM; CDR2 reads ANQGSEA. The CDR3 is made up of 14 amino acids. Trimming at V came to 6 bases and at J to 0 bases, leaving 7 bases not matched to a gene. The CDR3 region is CSVAGTRSSYEQYF. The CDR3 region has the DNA TGCAGCGTAGCCGGGACTAGGAGCTCCTACGAGCAGTACTTC.

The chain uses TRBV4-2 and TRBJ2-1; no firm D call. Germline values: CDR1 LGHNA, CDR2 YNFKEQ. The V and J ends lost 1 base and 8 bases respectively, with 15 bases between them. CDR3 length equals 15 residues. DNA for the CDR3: TGTGCCAGCAGCCAAGGGCTAGTTGGCACTTATGAGCAGTTCTTC. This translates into CASSQGLVGTYEQFF.

CDR3 nucleotide sequence: TGTGCCACCAGCGAAGGGGCTGGCAATCAGCCCCAGCATTTT. It encodes CATSEGAGNQPQHF. The gene calls are TRBV15 and TRBJ1-5; D might be TRBD1 (5 bases). The CDR3 is 14 residues long. V was pared by 5 bases and J by 2 bases, with 10 bases between. Per germline, CDR1 LNHNV and CDR2 YYDKDF (reference sequence).

CDR3 protein: CASSIDLRGSYEQYF. The CDR3, as DNA: TGTGCCAGTAGTATAGATCTCAGGGGCTCCTACGAGCAGTACTTC. The chain combines TRBV19 with TRBJ2-7, with a weak D call TRBD1 (6 bases). Germline-derived CDR1 and CDR2 are LNHDA and SQIVND (reference sequence). The germline V and J ends were trimmed by 0 bases and 0 bases, with 9 bases remaining between them. This CDR3 comprises 15 residues.

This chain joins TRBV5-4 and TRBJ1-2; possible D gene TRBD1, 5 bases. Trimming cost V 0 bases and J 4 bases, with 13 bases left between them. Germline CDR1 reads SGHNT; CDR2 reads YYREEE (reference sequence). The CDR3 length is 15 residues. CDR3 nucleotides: TGTGCCAGCAGCTTGGATGGGGCAGTCCTCTATGGCTACACCTTC. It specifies CASSLDGAVLYGYTF.

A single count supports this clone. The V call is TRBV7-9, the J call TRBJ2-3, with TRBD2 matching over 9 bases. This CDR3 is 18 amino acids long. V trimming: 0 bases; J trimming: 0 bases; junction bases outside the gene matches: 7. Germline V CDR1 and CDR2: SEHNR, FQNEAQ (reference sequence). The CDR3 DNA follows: TGTGCCAGCAGCTTAGCGGCGGGGGGGCCTCATAGCACAGATACGCAGTATTTT. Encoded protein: CASSLAAGGPHSTDTQYF.

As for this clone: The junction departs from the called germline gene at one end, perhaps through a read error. The CDR3 sequence: CASSPVVGWETQYF. DNA for the CDR3: TGTGCTAGCAGCCCCGTAGTGGGCTGGGAGACCCAGTACTTC. The rearrangement joins TRBV7-7 to TRBJ2-5; D not resolved. The CDR3 spans 14 residues. Germline CDR1 is SSHAT and CDR2 is FNYEAQ (reference sequence).